The TCR beta chain under discussion was sequenced for a study of siplizumab effects on memory and regulatory T cells. In regard to this clone: The antigen remains undetermined.

This CDR3 has 13 residues. V lost 0 bases to trimming and J lost 10 bases, with 10 bases between them. Germline V gene data show CDR1 as MNHEY and CDR2 as SMNVEV (reference sequence). Findings and caveats of the study: Naive T cells looked more diverse than memory cells and looked like major alloresponse contributors. Reactions containing siplizumab showed mappable alloreactive CD4+ clones averaging 68.8% Treg-derived, versus around 26% in controls. Unstimulated subsets accounted for the mapping of only a minor share of the clones that were alloreactive.

Data came from immunoSEQ multiplex PCR; TCRdb stores just in-frame clones and leaves some out. The repertoire holds around 110,000 clones, roughly 94% seen once, with under 2% in the top ten. The sequence was collected from a human donor in good health. This sequence joins TRBV27 and TRBJ2-1; the D gene is possibly TRBD2 (6 bases). The source material was non-Treg CD4+ T cells sorted from blood. The CDR3 loop is CASSLSYAGEQFF. The CDR3 DNA reads TGTGCCAGCAGTTTATCGTACGCGGGGGAGCAGTTCTTC.